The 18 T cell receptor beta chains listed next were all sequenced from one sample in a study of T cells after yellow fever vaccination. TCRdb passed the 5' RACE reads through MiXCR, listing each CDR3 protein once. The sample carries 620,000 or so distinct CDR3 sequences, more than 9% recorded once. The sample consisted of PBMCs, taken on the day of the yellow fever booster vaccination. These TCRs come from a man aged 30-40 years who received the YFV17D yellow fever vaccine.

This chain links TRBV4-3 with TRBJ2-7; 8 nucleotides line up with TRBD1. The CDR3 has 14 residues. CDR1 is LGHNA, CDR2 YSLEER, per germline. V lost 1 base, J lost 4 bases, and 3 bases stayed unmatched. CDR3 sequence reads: CASSQVTGGYEQYF. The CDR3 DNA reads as TGCGCCAGCAGCCAAGTTACAGGGGGGTACGAGCAGTACTTC.

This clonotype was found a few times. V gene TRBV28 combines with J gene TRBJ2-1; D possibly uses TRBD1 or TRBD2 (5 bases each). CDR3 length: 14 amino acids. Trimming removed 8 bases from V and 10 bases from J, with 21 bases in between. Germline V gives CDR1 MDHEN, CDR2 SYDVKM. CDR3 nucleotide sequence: TGTGCCAGCTCGGGGCGGGCGCGAAGCCAGGAGCAGTTCTTC. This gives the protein CASSGRARSQEQFF.

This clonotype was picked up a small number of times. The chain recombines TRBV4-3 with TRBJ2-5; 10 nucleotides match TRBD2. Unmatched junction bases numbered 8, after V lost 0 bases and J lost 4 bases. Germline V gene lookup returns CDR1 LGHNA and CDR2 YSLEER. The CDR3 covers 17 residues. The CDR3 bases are TGCGCCAGCAGCCAAGATTTCAAACTAGCGGGAAGAGAGACCCAGTACTTC. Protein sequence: CASSQDFKLAGRETQYF.

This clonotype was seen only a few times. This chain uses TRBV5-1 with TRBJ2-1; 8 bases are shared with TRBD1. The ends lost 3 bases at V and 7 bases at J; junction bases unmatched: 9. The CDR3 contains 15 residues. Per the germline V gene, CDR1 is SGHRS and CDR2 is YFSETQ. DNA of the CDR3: TGCGCCAGCAGCTGGACAGGGCGGCGGGAAAATGAGCAGTTCTTC. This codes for CASSWTGRRENEQFF.

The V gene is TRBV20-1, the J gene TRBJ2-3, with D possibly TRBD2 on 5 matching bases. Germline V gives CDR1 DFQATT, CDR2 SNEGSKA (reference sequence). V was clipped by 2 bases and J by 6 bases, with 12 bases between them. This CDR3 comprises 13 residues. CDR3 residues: CSARTVEGDTQYF. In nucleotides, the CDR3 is TGCAGTGCTAGAACCGTAGAGGGCGATACGCAGTATTTT.

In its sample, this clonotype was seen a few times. Written as DNA, the CDR3 is TGTGCCAGCAGCCAACGGGACTTAAACACCGGGGAGCTGTTTTTT. Its protein product is CASSQRDLNTGELFF. The chain links TRBV4-2 to TRBJ2-2; tentative D call: TRBD2 (6 bases). The germline V and J ends were trimmed by 2 bases and 2 bases, with 9 bases remaining between them. The germline CDR1 and CDR2 sequences are LGHNA and YNFKEQ. The CDR3 extends over 15 amino acids.

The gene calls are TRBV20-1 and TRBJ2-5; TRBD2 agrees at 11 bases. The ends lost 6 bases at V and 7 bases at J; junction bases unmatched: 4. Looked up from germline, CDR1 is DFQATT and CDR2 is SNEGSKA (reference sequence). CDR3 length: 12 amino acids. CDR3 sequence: CSASGTSGTQYF. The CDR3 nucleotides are TGCAGTGCCTCGGGGACTAGCGGGACCCAGTACTTC.

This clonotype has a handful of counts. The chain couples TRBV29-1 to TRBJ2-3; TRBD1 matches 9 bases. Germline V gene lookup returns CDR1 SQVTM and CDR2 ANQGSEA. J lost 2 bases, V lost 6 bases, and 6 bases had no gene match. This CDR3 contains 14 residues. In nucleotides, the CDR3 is TGCAGCGTAACCGGGACAGGGAACACAGATACGCAGTATTTT. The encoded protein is CSVTGTGNTDTQYF.

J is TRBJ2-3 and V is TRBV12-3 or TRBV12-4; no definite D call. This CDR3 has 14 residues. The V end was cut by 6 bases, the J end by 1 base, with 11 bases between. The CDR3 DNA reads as TGTGCCAGCAGCCTTTTATTCCGCACAGATACGCAGTATTTT. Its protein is CASSLLFRTDTQYF.

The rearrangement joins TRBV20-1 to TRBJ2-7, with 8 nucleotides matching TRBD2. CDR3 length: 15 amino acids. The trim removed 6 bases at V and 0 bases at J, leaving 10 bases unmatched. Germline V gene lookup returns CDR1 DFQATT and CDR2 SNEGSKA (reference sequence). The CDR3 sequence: CSARNPGGPSYEQYF. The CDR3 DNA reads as TGCAGTGCCCGGAATCCGGGAGGGCCCTCCTACGAGCAGTACTTC.

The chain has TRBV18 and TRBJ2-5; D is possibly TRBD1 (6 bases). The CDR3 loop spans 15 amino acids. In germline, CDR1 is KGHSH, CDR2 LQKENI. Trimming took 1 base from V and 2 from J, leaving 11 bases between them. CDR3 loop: CASSPRQGPQETQYF. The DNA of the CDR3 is TGTGCCAGCTCACCACGGCAGGGGCCTCAAGAGACCCAGTACTTC.

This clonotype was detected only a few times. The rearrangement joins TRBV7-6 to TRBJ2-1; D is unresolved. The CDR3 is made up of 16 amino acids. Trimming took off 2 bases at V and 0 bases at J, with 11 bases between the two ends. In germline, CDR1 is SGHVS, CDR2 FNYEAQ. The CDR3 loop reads CASSLTAPSSYNEQFF. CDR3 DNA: TGTGCCAGCAGCTTAACAGCGCCTAGCTCCTACAATGAGCAGTTCTTC.

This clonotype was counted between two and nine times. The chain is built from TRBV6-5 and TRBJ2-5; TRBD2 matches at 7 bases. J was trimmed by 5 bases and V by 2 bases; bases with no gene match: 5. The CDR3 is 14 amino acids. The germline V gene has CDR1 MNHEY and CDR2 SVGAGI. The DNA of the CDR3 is TGTGCCAGCAGTTACGCGGGACTATCGGAGACCCAGTACTTC. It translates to CASSYAGLSETQYF.

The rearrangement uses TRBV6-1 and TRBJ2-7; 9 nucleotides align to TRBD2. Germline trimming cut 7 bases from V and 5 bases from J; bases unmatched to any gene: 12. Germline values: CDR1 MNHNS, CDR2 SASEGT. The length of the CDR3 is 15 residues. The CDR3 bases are TGTGCCAGCAAACCCTTTAGCGGGAGTTCCCACGAGCAGTACTTC. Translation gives CASKPFSGSSHEQYF.

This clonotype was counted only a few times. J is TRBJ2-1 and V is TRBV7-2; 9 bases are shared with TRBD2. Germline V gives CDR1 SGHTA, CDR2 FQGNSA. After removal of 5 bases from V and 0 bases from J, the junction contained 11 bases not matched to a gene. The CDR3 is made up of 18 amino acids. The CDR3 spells CASSRTASGTFSYNEQFF. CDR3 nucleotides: TGTGCCAGCAGCCGTACCGCTAGCGGGACCTTCTCCTACAATGAGCAGTTCTTC.

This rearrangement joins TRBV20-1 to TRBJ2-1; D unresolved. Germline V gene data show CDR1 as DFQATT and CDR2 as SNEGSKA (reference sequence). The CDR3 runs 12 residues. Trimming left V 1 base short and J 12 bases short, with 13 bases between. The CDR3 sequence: CSARVVGDLQFF. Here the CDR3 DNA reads TGCAGTGCTAGAGTAGTCGGAGATCTGCAGTTCTTC.

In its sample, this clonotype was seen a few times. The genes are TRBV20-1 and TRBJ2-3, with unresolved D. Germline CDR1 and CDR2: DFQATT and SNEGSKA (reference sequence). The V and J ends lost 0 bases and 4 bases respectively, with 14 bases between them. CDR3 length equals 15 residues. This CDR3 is CSARDRNRNPDTQYF. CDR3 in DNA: TGCAGTGCTAGAGATAGAAATAGGAATCCAGATACGCAGTATTTT.

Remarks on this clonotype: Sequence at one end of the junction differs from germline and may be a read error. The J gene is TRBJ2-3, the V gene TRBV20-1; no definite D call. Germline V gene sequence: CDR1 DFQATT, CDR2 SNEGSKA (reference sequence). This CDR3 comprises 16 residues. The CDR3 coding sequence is TGCTGTGCTAGAGATCTCGCCCCGGCACGCACAGATACGCAGTATTTT. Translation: CCARDLAPARTDTQYF.